This T cell receptor beta chain was found in a study of T cells in women clearing cervical HPV infection. Produced via immunoSEQ multiplex PCR; TCRdb's table is partial and in-frame only. Here the sample table reports more than 30,000 clones. The CDR3 runs to 13 residues. Trimming took 0 bases from V and 3 from J, leaving 8 bases between them. Looked up from germline, CDR1 is DFQATT and CDR2 is SNEGSKA (reference sequence). Worth noting for this clone: Coverage ceases 3 residues before the CDR3 finishes, and the germline J gene fills in the end.

The clonotype originates from a woman between 18 and 70 years old with a cervical HPV16 infection that either progressed to CIN3+ or cleared (not recorded which). Sequences were obtained from blood buffy coat. J is TRBJ1-2 and V is TRBV20-1; possibly TRBD1 for D (6 bases). The CDR3 loop is CSARDPGDYGYTF. Partial CDR3 DNA: TGCAGTGCTAGAGATCCAGGGGACTATGGC.